The entry below gives a single T cell receptor beta chain sequence along with its context. The antigen remains undetermined. The entry originates in a study of cytomegalovirus exposure and HLA in healthy donors. General study results and limits: Differences between HLA loci emerged in a later analysis of TCR association rates, with DRB1 most and HLA-C fewest. Later analysis identified a missense DCLRE1C variant that was linked to TCR beta V- and J-gene trimming.

Despite likely unrecorded immune exposures, the donors were nominally healthy at the time of sampling. The PCR contained 60 Vbeta and 13 Jbeta primers. Some clones are missing from TCRdb's copy, which holds only in-frame ones; the method was immunoSEQ multiplex PCR. The sample comprises roughly 120,000 clones, around two thirds of which are singletons, and 8.2% rests with the top ten. The source material was PBMCs. This TCR was recovered from a woman aged 40 to 50 in good health and CMV-seropositive.

CDR3 nucleotides: TGTGCCAGCAGCCTCGAACAGGGTTCTGGGGAAAAACTGTTTTTT. Translated: CASSLEQGSGEKLFF. J is TRBJ1-4 and V is TRBV14; perhaps TRBD1 as D (6 bases). CDR3 length: 15 amino acids. Germline assignment: CDR1 SGHDN and CDR2 FVKESK. Trimming removed 4 bases from V and 8 bases from J, with 17 bases in between.